The 10 T cell receptor beta chains reported below all come from one sample, sequenced in a study of cytomegalovirus exposure and HLA in healthy donors. PCR involved 60 Vbeta and 13 Jbeta primers. Produced via immunoSEQ multiplex PCR; TCRdb's table is partial and in-frame only. The sample data list approximately 61,000 clones. Input material: PBMCs. Every receptor here comes from a woman aged 18 to 35 in good health and CMV-seronegative.

The chain is built from TRBV19 and TRBJ2-1; 8 positions agree with TRBD2. Trimming cost V 6 bases and J 3 bases; bases outside gene matches: 13. The CDR3 is made up of 17 amino acids. The V gene's germline CDR1 is LNHDA and CDR2 SQIVND (reference sequence). The CDR3: CASSSSLWLAGYNEQFF. The CDR3 DNA sequence: TGTGCCAGTAGCTCTAGCTTGTGGCTAGCGGGCTACAATGAGCAGTTCTTC.

The chain recombines TRBV10-3 with TRBJ2-1; 7 nucleotides match TRBD2. The CDR3 spans 17 residues. The V segment lost 4 bases and the J segment 5 bases; nucleotides outside the gene matches: 14. Germline V gene data show CDR1 as ENHRY and CDR2 as SYGVKD. CDR3 DNA: TGTGCCATCAGTGTAGATGGGCGTGGCGGGAGCCACAATGAGCAGTTCTTC. This codes for CAISVDGRGGSHNEQFF.

The chain joins TRBV7-3 to TRBJ2-7; no reliable D call. Germline CDR1 SGHTA, CDR2 FQGTGA. The CDR3 loop spans 13 amino acids. The V end lost 5 bases, the J end lost 0 bases, and 8 bases lay between the germline ends. The CDR3 here is CASSHAGSYEQYF. For the CDR3, the DNA is TGTGCCAGCAGCCATGCAGGCTCCTACGAGCAGTACTTC. Combining the CDR3 with reference TRBV7-3 and TRBJ2-7 gives the whole variable domain GAGVSQTPSNKVTEKGKYVELRCDPISGHTALYWYRQSLGQGPEFLIYFQGTGAADDSGLPNDRFFAVRPEGSVSTLKIQRTERGDSAVYLCASSHAGSYEQYFGPGTRLTVT.

V is TRBV7-3 and J is TRBJ1-3; the match to TRBD1 covers 7 bases. Trimming cost V 5 bases and J 7 bases; bases outside gene matches: 11. This CDR3 is 15 amino acids long. The germline V gene encodes CDR1 SGHTA and CDR2 FQGTGA. The CDR3 is CASSTWDRRRNTIYF. CDR3 in DNA: TGTGCCAGCAGCACCTGGGACAGAAGAAGGAACACCATATATTTT.

The chain employs TRBV11-2 and TRBJ1-2; 8 bases fit TRBD1. V lost 0 bases, J lost 7 bases, and 4 bases stayed unmatched. Germline lookup yields CDR1 SGHAT and CDR2 FQNNGV. CDR3 length: 14 residues. CDR3 region: CASSLDATGVGYTF. Written as DNA, the CDR3 is TGTGCCAGCAGCTTAGACGCGACAGGGGTTGGCTACACCTTC.

This chain links TRBV29-1 with TRBJ1-2; unclear D gene. CDR3 length equals 11 residues. With 0 bases removed from V and 6 bases from J, the gap between germline ends came to 5 bases. Germline V CDR1 and CDR2: SQVTM, ANQGSEA. The CDR3: CSVEELNGYTF. Written as DNA, the CDR3 is TGCAGCGTTGAAGAACTGAATGGCTACACCTTC.

The chain joins TRBV11-3 to TRBJ2-5, with D maybe TRBD2 (6 bases). CDR1 is SGHNT, CDR2 YENEEA, per germline. The CDR3 sequence is 15 residues long. Trimming removed 5 bases from V and 5 bases from J, with 18 bases in between. The DNA for the CDR3 is TGTGCCAGCAGCCCTGACGGACCCGCGGGGGAGACCCAGTACTTC. It translates to CASSPDGPAGETQYF.

The V gene is TRBV7-6, the J gene TRBJ2-2; D not resolved. The CDR3 has 12 amino acids. Trimming removed 2 bases at V and 7 bases at J, with 5 bases between. The germline V gene encodes CDR1 SGHVS and CDR2 FNYEAQ. The CDR3 region is CASSLYVGELFF. In DNA form, the CDR3 reads TGTGCCAGCAGCTTATATGTCGGGGAGCTGTTTTTT.

The chain is built from TRBV29-1 and TRBJ1-2; 7 bases map to TRBD1. The CDR3 spans 19 residues. Germline V gene sequence: CDR1 SQVTM, CDR2 ANQGSEA. Losses at the gene ends were 0 bases for V and 8 bases for J; bases not matched to a gene: 24. CDR3 DNA: TGCAGCGTTGAAGATACTCTAGGGGGCAGGTCCCACGCCAGTTGGGGCTACACCTTC. It translates to CSVEDTLGGRSHASWGYTF.

This chain links TRBV5-1 with TRBJ2-3; the D is unclear. Trimming took 2 bases from V and 1 from J, leaving 8 bases between them. CDR3 length: 14 residues. CDR1 SGHRS and CDR2 YFSETQ come from the germline V gene. The CDR3 is CASSLWQGTDTQYF. The CDR3 DNA reads TGCGCCAGCAGCTTATGGCAGGGCACAGATACGCAGTATTTT.